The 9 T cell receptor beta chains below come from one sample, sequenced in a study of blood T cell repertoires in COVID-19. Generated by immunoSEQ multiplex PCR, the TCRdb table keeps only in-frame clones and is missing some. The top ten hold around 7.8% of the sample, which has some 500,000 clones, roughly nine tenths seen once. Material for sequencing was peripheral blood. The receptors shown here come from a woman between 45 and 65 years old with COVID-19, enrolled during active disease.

The CDR3: CASSMGGNGYTF. CDR3 bases: TGTGCCAGTAGTATGGGGGGAAATGGCTACACCTTC. The rearrangement uses TRBV19 and TRBJ1-2, with D possibly being TRBD1 (5 bases). CDR3 size: 12 residues. Germline CDR1 and CDR2: LNHDA and SQIVND (reference sequence). Trimming shortened V by 3 bases and J by 6 bases, and 8 bases separated the two germline ends.

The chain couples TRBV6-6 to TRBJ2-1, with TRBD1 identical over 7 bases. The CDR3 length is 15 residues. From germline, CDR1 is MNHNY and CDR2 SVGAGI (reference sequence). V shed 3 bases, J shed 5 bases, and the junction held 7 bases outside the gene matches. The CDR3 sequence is CASSYKGQLNNEQFF. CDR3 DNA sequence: TGTGCCAGCAGTTATAAGGGACAGTTAAACAATGAGCAGTTCTTC.

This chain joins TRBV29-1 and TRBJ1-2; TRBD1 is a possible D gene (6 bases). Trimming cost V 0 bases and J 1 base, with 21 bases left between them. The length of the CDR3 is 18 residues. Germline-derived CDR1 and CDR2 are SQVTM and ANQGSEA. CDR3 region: CSVEDWDVTGNINYGYTF. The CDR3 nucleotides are TGCAGCGTTGAAGATTGGGACGTCACAGGGAATATTAACTATGGCTACACCTTC. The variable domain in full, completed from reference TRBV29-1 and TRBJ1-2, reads SAVISQKPSRDICQRGTSLTIQCQVDSQVTMMFWYRQQPGQSLTLIATANQGSEATYESGFVIDKFPISRPNLTFSTLTVSNMSPEDSSIYLCSVEDWDVTGNINYGYTFGSGTRLTVV.

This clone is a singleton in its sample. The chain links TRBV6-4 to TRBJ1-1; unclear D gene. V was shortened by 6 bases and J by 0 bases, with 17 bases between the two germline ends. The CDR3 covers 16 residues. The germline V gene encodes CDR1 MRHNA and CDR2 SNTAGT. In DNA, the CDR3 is TGTGCCAGCAGGATATTTGCGGGAATGTTGAACACTGAAGCTTTCTTT. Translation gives CASRIFAGMLNTEAFF.

The CDR3 protein is CASSTRTGQSSPLHF. The DNA of the CDR3 is TGTGCCAGCTCAACCCGTACGGGACAGAGTTCACCCCTCCACTTT. This chain joins TRBV18 and TRBJ1-6, with 7 bases that match TRBD1. This CDR3 has 15 residues. With V trimmed by 5 bases and J by 9 bases, 10 bases remained unmatched. Germline CDR1 is KGHSH and CDR2 is LQKENI.

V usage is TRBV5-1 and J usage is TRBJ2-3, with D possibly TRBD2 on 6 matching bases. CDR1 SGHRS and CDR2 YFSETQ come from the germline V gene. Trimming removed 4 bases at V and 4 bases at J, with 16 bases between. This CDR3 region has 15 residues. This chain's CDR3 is CASSPRPGVPDTQYF. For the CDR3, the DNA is TGCGCCAGCAGCCCCCGCCCGGGGGTCCCAGATACGCAGTATTTT.

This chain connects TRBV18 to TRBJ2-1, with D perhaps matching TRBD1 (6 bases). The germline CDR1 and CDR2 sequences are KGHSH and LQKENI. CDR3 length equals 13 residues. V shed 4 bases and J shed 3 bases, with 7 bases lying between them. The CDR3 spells CASSQDSYNEQFF. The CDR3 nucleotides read TGTGCCAGCTCACAGGACAGCTACAATGAGCAGTTCTTC.

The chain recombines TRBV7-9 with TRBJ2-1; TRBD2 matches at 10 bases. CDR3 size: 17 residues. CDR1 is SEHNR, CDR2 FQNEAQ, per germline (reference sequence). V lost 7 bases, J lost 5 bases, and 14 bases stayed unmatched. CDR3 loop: CASTPQGEAGGDNEQFF. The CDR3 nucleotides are TGTGCCAGCACCCCCCAGGGCGAAGCGGGGGGGGACAATGAGCAGTTCTTC.

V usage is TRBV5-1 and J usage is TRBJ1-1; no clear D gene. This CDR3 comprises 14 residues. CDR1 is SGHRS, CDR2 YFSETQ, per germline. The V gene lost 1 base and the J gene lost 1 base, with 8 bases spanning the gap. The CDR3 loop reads CASSLTQANTEAFF. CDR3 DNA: TGCGCCAGCAGCTTGACGCAAGCGAACACTGAAGCTTTCTTT.